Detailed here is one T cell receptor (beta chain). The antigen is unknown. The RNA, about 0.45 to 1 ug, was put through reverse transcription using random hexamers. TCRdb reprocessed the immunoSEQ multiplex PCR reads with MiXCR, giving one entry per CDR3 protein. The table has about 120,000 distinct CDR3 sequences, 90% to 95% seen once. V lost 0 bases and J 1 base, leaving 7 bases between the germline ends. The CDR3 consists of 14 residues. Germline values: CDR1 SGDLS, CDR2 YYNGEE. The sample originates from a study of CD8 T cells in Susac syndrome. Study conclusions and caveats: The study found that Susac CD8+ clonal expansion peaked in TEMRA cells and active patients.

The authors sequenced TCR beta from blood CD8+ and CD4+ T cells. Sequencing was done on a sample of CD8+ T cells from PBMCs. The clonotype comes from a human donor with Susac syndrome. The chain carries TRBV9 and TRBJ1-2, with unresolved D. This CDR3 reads CASSVGEGNYGYTF. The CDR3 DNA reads TGTGCCAGCAGCGTAGGTGAGGGTAACTATGGCTACACCTTC.